This T cell receptor beta chain was sequenced for a study of shared clonotypes between healthy human individuals. Study-level points and caveats: It was anticipated that sequencing depth would influence how many clonotypes donors shared.

Comment on this clone: The antigen is undetermined.

Deep level was the assay's run setting. Genomic DNA of each subset was evenly split across several immunoSEQ plates. In replicate PCRs of unsorted PBMC, approximately 280 ng DNA, tens of thousands of T cell genomes, was used. This table comes from immunoSEQ multiplex PCR, and its TCRdb copy is limited to in-frame clones, with some not included. The sample contains 400,000 to 600,000 clones, about 85% of which appear only once. V lost 5 bases, J lost 3 bases, and 16 bases lay in between. This CDR3 contains 16 residues. Germline V CDR1 and CDR2: KGHSH, LQKENI. The specimen sequenced was PBMCs. The V and J genes are TRBV18 and TRBJ2-2; maybe TRBD1 (6 bases). The TCR was taken from a woman between 35 and 50 years old in good health. Some clones in this sample may be carry-over from other donors' samples. CDR3 DNA: TGTGCCAGCTCATTTGCGACAGGCCAATACACCGGGGAGCTGTTTTTT. This encodes CASSFATGQYTGELFF.